This TCR beta chain was sequenced during a study of T cell responses to AZD1222 COVID-19 vaccine. As to this clone: The antigen is undetermined.

Measured with immunoSEQ multiplex PCR; TCRdb has only the in-frame clones, and not every one. The table shows about 150,000 clones, with roughly 92% occurring only once. The V segment lost 7 bases and the J segment 0 bases; nucleotides outside the gene matches: 7. The CDR3 loop spans 15 amino acids. Germline CDR1 SGHDT, CDR2 YYEEEE. The study's findings and limits: Mostly white British, mostly female donors; authors suggested clonal diversity may be underestimated. Vaccine-related CD4 TCRs covered spike, predominating at 160-218 and 743-854. Repertoires were collected only later (after the peak T cell response had occurred). Among those given AZD1222, only six were seropositive at baseline.

The rearrangement uses TRBV5-6 and TRBJ1-5; 7 bases map to TRBD1. The receptor was isolated from an adult in good health. The starting material was peripheral blood, obtained on day 0 of AZD1222 vaccination. The CDR3 sequence is CASHRQGYSNQPQHF. The DNA of the CDR3 is TGTGCCAGCCATAGACAGGGCTATAGCAATCAGCCCCAGCATTTT. The complete variable domain, with remaining parts taken from reference TRBV5-6 and TRBJ1-5, reads DAGVTQSPTHLIKTRGQQVTLRCSPKSGHDTVSWYQQALGQGPQFIFQYYEEEERQRGNFPDRFSGHQFPNYSSELNVNALLLGDSALYLCASHRQGYSNQPQHFGDGTRLSIL.